The source of this T cell receptor beta chain is a study of beta chain features in type 1 diabetes. Notes on the study in general: High-TCR-expressing cells could be over-represented by cDNA sequencing. The similarity of naive, central memory and Treg TCRB repertoires appeared greater among patients than among healthy donors. The VDJ junctions of type 1 diabetes patients carried fewer insertions and more deletions.

Remarks on this clone: Antigen specificity is unknown.

The isolated RNA, all of it, was reverse transcribed, so expressed TCRB transcripts were what got sequenced. Clones were read by immunoSEQ multiplex PCR, and TCRdb kept only the in-frame ones, dropping some. The sample yields 200,000 to 250,000 clones, about 11% seen once. Germline assignment: CDR1 SGHRS and CDR2 YFSETQ. Trimming cost V 1 base and J 5 bases, with 18 bases left between them. This CDR3 has 16 amino acids. Sequencing was carried out using central memory CD4+ T cells from blood. V and J are TRBV5-1 and TRBJ2-5; D is possibly TRBD1 or TRBD2 (5 bases each). This clonotype was obtained from a man aged 18 to 29 in good health. In DNA form, the CDR3 reads TGCGCCAGCAGCTTGATCCTCGCAGTGGGGACGGAGACCCAGTACTTC. This gives the protein CASSLILAVGTETQYF.